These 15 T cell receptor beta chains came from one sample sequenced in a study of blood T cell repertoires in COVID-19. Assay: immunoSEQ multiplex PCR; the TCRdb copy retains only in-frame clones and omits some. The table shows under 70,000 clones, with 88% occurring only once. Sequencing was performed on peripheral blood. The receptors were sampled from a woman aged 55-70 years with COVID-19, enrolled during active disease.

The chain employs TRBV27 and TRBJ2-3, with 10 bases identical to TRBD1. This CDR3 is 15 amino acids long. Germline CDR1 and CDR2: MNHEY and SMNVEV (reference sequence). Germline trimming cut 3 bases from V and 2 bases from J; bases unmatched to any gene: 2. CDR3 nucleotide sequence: TGTGCCAGCAGTTTGGACAGGGGGTCCACAGATACGCAGTATTTT. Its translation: CASSLDRGSTDTQYF.

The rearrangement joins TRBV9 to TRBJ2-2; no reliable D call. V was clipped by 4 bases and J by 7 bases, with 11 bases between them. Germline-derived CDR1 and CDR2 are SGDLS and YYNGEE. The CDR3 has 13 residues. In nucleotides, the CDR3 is TGTGCCAGCAGCACCACTCTTGTCGGGGAGCTGTTTTTT. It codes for CASSTTLVGELFF.

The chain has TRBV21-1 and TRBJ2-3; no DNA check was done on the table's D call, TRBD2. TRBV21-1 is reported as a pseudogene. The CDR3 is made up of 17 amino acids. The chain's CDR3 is CASSKDMARLGGDTQYF. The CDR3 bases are TGTGCCAGCAGCAAAGACATGGCAAGGTTGGGAGGAGATACGCAGTATTTT.

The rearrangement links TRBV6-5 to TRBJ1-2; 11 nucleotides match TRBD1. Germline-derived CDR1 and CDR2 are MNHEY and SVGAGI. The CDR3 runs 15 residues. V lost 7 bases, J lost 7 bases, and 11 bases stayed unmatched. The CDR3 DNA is TGTGCCAGCAACTGGGACAGGGGGTTGGAGGGTGGCTACACCTTC. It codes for CASNWDRGLEGGYTF.

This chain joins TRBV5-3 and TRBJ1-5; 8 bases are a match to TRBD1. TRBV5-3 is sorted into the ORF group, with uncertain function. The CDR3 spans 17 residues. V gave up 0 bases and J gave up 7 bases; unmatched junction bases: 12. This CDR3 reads CARSLDAGGAPGQPQHF. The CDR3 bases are TGTGCCAGAAGCTTGGACGCAGGGGGCGCCCCTGGCCAGCCCCAGCATTTT.

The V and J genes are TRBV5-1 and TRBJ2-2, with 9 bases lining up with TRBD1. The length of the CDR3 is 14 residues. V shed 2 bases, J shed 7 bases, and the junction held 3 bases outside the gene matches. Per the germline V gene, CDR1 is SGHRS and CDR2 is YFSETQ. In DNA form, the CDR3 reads TGCGCCAGCAGCTTACAGGGGGCCGACGGGGAGCTGTTTTTT. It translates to CASSLQGADGELFF.

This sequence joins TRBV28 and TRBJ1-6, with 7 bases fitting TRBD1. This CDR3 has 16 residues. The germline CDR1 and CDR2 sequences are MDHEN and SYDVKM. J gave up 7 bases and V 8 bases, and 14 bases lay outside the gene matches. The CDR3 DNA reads TGTGCCAGCCTTGGGATGGCCGACAGGGAGAATTCACCCCTCCACTTT. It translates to CASLGMADRENSPLHF.

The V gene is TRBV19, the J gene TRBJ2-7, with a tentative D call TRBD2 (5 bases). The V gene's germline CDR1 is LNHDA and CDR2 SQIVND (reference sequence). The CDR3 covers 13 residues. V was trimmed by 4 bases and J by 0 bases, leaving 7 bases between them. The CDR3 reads CASSNGGSYEQYF. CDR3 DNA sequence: TGTGCCAGTAGTAACGGAGGCTCCTACGAGCAGTACTTC.

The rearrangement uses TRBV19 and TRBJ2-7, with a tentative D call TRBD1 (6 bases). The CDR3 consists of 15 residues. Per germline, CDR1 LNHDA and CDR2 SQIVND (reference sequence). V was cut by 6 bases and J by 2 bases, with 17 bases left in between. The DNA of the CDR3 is TGTGCCAGTAGCCACGTCGGACAGAAAGCCTACGAGCAGTACTTC. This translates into CASSHVGQKAYEQYF.

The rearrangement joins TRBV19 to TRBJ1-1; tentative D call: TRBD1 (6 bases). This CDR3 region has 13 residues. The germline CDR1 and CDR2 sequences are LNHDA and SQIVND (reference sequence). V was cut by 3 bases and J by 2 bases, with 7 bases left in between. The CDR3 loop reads CASSMDRNTEAFF. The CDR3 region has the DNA TGTGCCAGTAGTATGGACAGAAACACTGAAGCTTTCTTT.

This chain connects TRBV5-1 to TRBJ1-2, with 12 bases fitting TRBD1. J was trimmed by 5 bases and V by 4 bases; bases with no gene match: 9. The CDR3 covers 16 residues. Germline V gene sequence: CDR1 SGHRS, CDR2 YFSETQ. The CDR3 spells CASSTGTGGAYYGYTF. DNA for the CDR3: TGCGCCAGCAGCACCGGGACAGGGGGCGCATATTATGGCTACACCTTC. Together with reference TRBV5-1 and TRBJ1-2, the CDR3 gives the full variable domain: KAGVTQTPRYLIKTRGQQVTLSCSPISGHRSVSWYQQTPGQGLQFLFEYFSETQRNKGNFPGRFSGRQFSNSRSEMNVSTLELGDSALYLCASSTGTGGAYYGYTFGSGTRLTVV.

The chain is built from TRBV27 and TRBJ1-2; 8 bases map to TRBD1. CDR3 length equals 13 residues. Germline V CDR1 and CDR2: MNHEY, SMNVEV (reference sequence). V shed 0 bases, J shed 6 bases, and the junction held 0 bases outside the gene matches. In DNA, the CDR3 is TGTGCCAGCAGTTTATCGACAGGGGATGGCTACACCTTC. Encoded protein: CASSLSTGDGYTF.

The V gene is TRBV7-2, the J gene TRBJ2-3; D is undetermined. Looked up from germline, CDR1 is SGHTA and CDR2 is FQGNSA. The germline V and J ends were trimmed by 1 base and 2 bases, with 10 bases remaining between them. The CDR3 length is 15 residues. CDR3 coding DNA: TGTGCCAGCAGCTTAGACGGCCTAGACACAGATACGCAGTATTTT. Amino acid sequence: CASSLDGLDTDTQYF.

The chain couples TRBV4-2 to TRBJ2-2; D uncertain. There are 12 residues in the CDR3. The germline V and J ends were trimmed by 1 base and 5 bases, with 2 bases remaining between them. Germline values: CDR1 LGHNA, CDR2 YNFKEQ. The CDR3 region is CASSQATGELFF. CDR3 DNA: TGTGCCAGCAGCCAAGCTACCGGGGAGCTGTTTTTT.

Here the CDR3 reads CAWIGTGGWGTEAFF. CDR3 coding DNA: TGTGCCTGGATTGGGACAGGGGGCTGGGGAACTGAAGCTTTCTTT. The chain is built from TRBV30 and TRBJ1-1, with 12 bases aligning to TRBD1. Germline CDR1 and CDR2: GTSNPN and SVGIG (reference sequence). V lost 4 bases, J lost 5 bases, and 8 bases stayed unmatched. The CDR3 loop spans 15 amino acids.